This entry lists 15 T cell receptor beta chains sequenced from one sample in a study of glioma-infiltrating T cells after dendritic cell vaccination. Measured with immunoSEQ multiplex PCR; TCRdb has only the in-frame clones, and not every one. The table lists 95,000 to 110,000 clones, roughly four fifths of them singletons. The specimen was blood, collected before dendritic cell vaccination. The origin of the receptors is a human donor with glioblastoma.

The rearrangement joins TRBV6-5 to TRBJ1-2; a weak D match, TRBD1 (5 bases). The length of the CDR3 is 13 residues. Germline-derived CDR1 and CDR2 are MNHEY and SVGAGI. With 2 bases removed from V and 4 bases from J, the gap between germline ends came to 8 bases. The CDR3 here is CASSYGGSYGYTF. In DNA, the CDR3 is TGTGCCAGCAGTTACGGGGGGTCCTATGGCTACACCTTC.

CDR3 amino acids: CASSLGAQGNQPQHF. The CDR3 DNA is TGTGCCAGCAGCTTAGGCGCCCAGGGGAATCAGCCCCAGCATTTT. The chain uses TRBV7-2 and TRBJ1-5; maybe TRBD1 (6 bases). Trimming cost V 1 base and J 4 bases, with 11 bases left between them. This CDR3 contains 15 residues. CDR1 is SGHTA, CDR2 FQGNSA, per germline.

This chain uses TRBV4-1 with TRBJ1-5, with 9 positions matching TRBD1. The V gene end was trimmed by 2 bases and the J gene end by 6 bases; junction bases not matched to a gene: 11. Germline values: CDR1 MGHRA, CDR2 YSYEKL. CDR3 length equals 17 residues. DNA for the CDR3: TGCGCCAGCAGCCAAACCCTCCGGGACAGGGTGGGTCAGCCCCAGCATTTT. Its translation is CASSQTLRDRVGQPQHF.

The chain links TRBV7-2 to TRBJ2-7; TRBD1 matches at 8 bases. Germline CDR1 and CDR2: SGHTA and FQGNSA. The V gene end was trimmed by 3 bases and the J gene end by 3 bases; junction bases not matched to a gene: 4. The CDR3 is made up of 14 amino acids. For the CDR3, the DNA is TGTGCCAGCAGCTTCACAGGGGGAGGCTACGAGCAGTACTTC. This codes for CASSFTGGGYEQYF.

This chain uses TRBV6-6 with TRBJ2-5, with a tentative D call TRBD2 (6 bases). The DNA end lines up better with TRBJ2-7; the J call may be wrong. From germline, CDR1 is MNHNY and CDR2 SVGAGI (reference sequence). The CDR3 has 13 residues. The CDR3 here is CASSGGDSYEQYF. In DNA form, the CDR3 reads TGTGCCAGCAGTGGAGGGGACTCCTACGAGCAGTACTTC.

The chain joins TRBV6-1 to TRBJ2-7, with 12 positions matching TRBD2. Losses at the gene ends were 5 bases for V and 2 bases for J; bases not matched to a gene: 4. Germline V gene lookup returns CDR1 MNHNS and CDR2 SASEGT. The CDR3 sequence is 15 residues long. DNA for the CDR3: TGTGCCAGCAGTCGGACTAGCGGGGCCGCCTACGAGCAGTACTTC. Encoded protein: CASSRTSGAAYEQYF.

The chain is built from TRBV7-9 and TRBJ1-2; D is undetermined. This CDR3 comprises 15 residues. V lost 4 bases and J 0 bases, leaving 12 bases between the germline ends. Germline loops: CDR1 SEHNR, CDR2 FQNEAQ (reference sequence). In DNA, the CDR3 is TGTGCCAGCAGCTATTCCCCAGAATCTAACTATGGCTACACCTTC. This codes for CASSYSPESNYGYTF.

The chain links TRBV21-1 to TRBJ1-1. TRBV21-1 is classified as a pseudogene. This CDR3 has 15 residues. The CDR3 loop is CASSKAYHSGTEAFF. The CDR3 coding sequence is TGTGCCAGCAGCAAAGCGTATCATTCGGGGACTGAAGCTTTCTTT.

This chain joins TRBV13 and TRBJ1-5, with 7 bases fitting TRBD1. The CDR3 sequence is 15 residues long. The junction had 4 bases not matched to a gene; V was cut back by 3 bases and J by 2 bases. Per the germline V gene, CDR1 is PRHDT and CDR2 is FYEKMQ (reference sequence). The CDR3 DNA is TGTGCCAGCAGCTTGGGGCAGGGGGGCAATCAGCCCCAGCATTTT. Translating gives CASSLGQGGNQPQHF.

This chain uses TRBV19 with TRBJ2-2; weak D call: TRBD2 (6 bases). This CDR3 has 16 amino acids. Trimming cost V 1 base and J 4 bases, with 13 bases left between them. The germline gives CDR1 LNHDA, CDR2 SQIVND (reference sequence). The CDR3 nucleotides read TGTGCCAGTAGTATAGCCGCCCTCGGGGGCACCGGGGAGCTGTTTTTT. This encodes CASSIAALGGTGELFF. The full variable domain, its missing parts supplied by reference TRBV19 and TRBJ2-2, is DGGITQSPKYLFRKEGQNVTLSCEQNLNHDAMYWYRQDPGQGLRLIYYSQIVNDFQKGDIAEGYSVSREKKESFPLTVTSAQKNPTAFYLCASSIAALGGTGELFFGEGSRLTVL.

V usage is TRBV9 and J usage is TRBJ2-1; 14 nucleotides align to TRBD2. Trimming cost V 4 bases and J 7 bases; bases outside gene matches: 7. This CDR3 has 16 residues. CDR1 is SGDLS and CDR2 is YYNGEE in the germline V gene. This chain's CDR3 is CASSPRLAGGQNEQFF. DNA for the CDR3: TGTGCCAGCAGCCCCCGACTAGCGGGGGGGCAGAATGAGCAGTTCTTC.

The chain links TRBV11-2 to TRBJ1-4; unclear D gene. The CDR3 runs to 16 residues. Per the germline V gene, CDR1 is SGHAT and CDR2 is FQNNGV. V was trimmed by 5 bases and J by 8 bases, leaving 21 bases between them. Here the CDR3 DNA reads TGTGCCAGCAGCACCTTTCTGGTCGGTATCGGGGAAAAACTGTTTTTT. Encoded protein: CASSTFLVGIGEKLFF. Complete variable domain (other parts from reference TRBV11-2 and TRBJ1-4): EAGVAQSPRYKIIEKRQSVAFWCNPISGHATLYWYQQILGQGPKLLIQFQNNGVVDDSQLPKDRFSAERLKGVDSTLKIQPAKLEDSAVYLCASSTFLVGIGEKLFFGSGTQLSVL.

CDR3 residues: CASSLPTGDEQYF. DNA for the CDR3: TGTGCCAGCAGTTTACCCACAGGGGACGAGCAGTACTTC. The chain couples TRBV27 to TRBJ2-7, with 7 bases identical to TRBD1. The V and J ends lost 2 bases and 5 bases, in that order; junction bases with no gene match: 3. Germline V CDR1 and CDR2: MNHEY, SMNVEV (reference sequence). The CDR3 has 13 amino acids.

This chain joins TRBV7-3 and TRBJ2-7, with D possibly matching TRBD1 (6 bases). The CDR3 extends over 14 amino acids. CDR1 SGHTA and CDR2 FQGTGA come from the germline V gene. Trimming removed 3 bases at V and 5 bases at J, with 14 bases between. The CDR3 nucleotides read TGTGCCAGCAGCTTTGGGCCAGGGGATGACGAGCAGTACTTC. Protein sequence: CASSFGPGDDEQYF.

This chain uses TRBV10-1 with TRBJ2-1, with TRBD2 identical over 8 bases. The CDR3 consists of 16 residues. With 2 bases clipped from V and 5 bases from J, the junction kept 8 bases outside the gene matches. Germline V gene lookup returns CDR1 WNHNN and CDR2 SYGVQD (reference sequence). This CDR3 reads CASSEAGGGRHNEQFF. As DNA, the CDR3 is TGCGCCAGCAGTGAGGCTGGCGGGGGGCGCCACAATGAGCAGTTCTTC.